This T cell receptor beta chain came from a study of T cells in Graves' hyperthyroidism and ophthalmopathy. About the research overall: Peripheral blood specimens were obtained at initial diagnosis, prior to any treatment. The study, taken as a whole, reports: Researchers found most expanded thyroid clonotypes above 0.001 in blood as well.

This clonotype has at least ten counts. Its antigen is not known. The CDR3 totals 15 residues. Germline V gene data show CDR1 as DFQATT and CDR2 as SNEGSKA (reference sequence). V dropped 3 bases and J dropped 1; count of bases not matched to a gene: 5. Authors of the study amplified TCR beta CDR3 regions from RNA transcripts. Using the HTBI primer set, a first-round RT-PCR was run on the TCR CDR3. MiXCR, run by TCRdb on the multiplex PCR reads, gives a single entry per CDR3 protein. Among 500,000 to 750,000 distinct CDR3 sequences listed, over 12% were seen once. At least 3 on the Clinical Activity Score was recorded for ophthalmopathy patients, who also had NOSPECS grade at least 4 and duration under 3 months.

The sequence was obtained from a woman under 30 with Graves' ophthalmopathy. Sequencing was carried out using blood. The chain carries TRBV20-1 and TRBJ2-3; 9 positions agree with TRBD1. This CDR3 is CSASLQGAGTDTQYF. CDR3 nucleotides: TGCAGTGCTAGCCTACAGGGGGCCGGCACAGATACGCAGTATTTT.